This record concerns one T cell receptor beta chain sequence. Its specificity is unknown. The sample is drawn from a study of T cell responses to AZD1222 COVID-19 vaccine. The CDR3 length is 15 residues. CDR1 and CDR2 from the germline V gene are KGHDR and SFDVKD. The V end was cut by 2 bases, the J end by 7 bases, with 13 bases between. Here immunoSEQ multiplex PCR was the method, and the copy in TCRdb shows in-frame clones only, minus some. Seen here are more than 150,000 clones, 90% observed once, and the top ten hold 1.8%. Study-wide points: Donor demographics were predominantly white British with a female majority; clonal diversity may be underestimated. Two AZD1222 administrations were followed by greater Spike-specific TCR breadth and depth. The span of vaccine-associated CD4 TCRs extended across spike, with dominance at 160-218 and 743-854. Variant regions that are unmutated are reportedly the target of nearly half of spike-specific TCRs.

This rearrangement joins TRBV24-1 to TRBJ1-4; D is ambiguous. This receptor was identified in an adult in good health. Sequencing was performed on peripheral blood, taken on day 0 of AZD1222 vaccination. The CDR3 here is CATSDSEGRGEKLFF. CDR3 nucleotide sequence: TGTGCCACCAGTGATTCAGAGGGCCGGGGTGAAAAACTGTTTTTT.